The clone carrying this TCR beta chain was observed a handful of times. The entirety of the isolated RNA underwent reverse transcription, so expressed TCRB transcripts were sequenced. Data came from immunoSEQ multiplex PCR; TCRdb stores just in-frame clones and leaves some out. The table has 350,000 to 450,000 clones, approximately 16% seen once. The data are from a study of beta chain features in type 1 diabetes. The sample was naive CD4+ T cells from blood. The TCR comes from a young woman in good health.

This CDR3 reads CASSALAGPYNEQFF. CDR3 coding DNA: TGTGCCAGTAGTGCTCTAGCGGGACCCTACAATGAGCAGTTCTTC. This chain uses TRBV19 with TRBJ2-1, with TRBD2 matching over 9 bases. The junction had 4 bases not matched to a gene; V was cut back by 5 bases and J by 2 bases. Germline V gene sequence: CDR1 LNHDA, CDR2 SQIVND (reference sequence). The CDR3 length is 15 residues.